The 14 T cell receptor beta chains below come from one sample, sequenced in a study of beta chain features in type 1 diabetes. Expressed TCRB transcripts were sequenced because the entire RNA isolate underwent reverse transcription. Assay: immunoSEQ multiplex PCR; the TCRdb copy retains only in-frame clones and omits some. The profile shows 450,000 to 600,000 clones, 30% of them singletons. The sample comprised naive CD4+ T cells from blood. These receptors all come from a man aged 18 to 35 in good health.

The genes are TRBV5-1 and TRBJ2-7; a weak D match, TRBD1 (7 bases). Germline V CDR1 and CDR2: SGHRS, YFSETQ. V lost 3 bases to trimming and J lost 3 bases, with 16 bases between them. The CDR3 extends over 15 amino acids. The CDR3 protein is CASSSPGDRNYEQYF. Here the CDR3 DNA reads TGCGCCAGCAGCTCCCCGGGGGACAGAAACTACGAGCAGTACTTC.

The J gene is TRBJ2-3, the V gene TRBV30; a possible D gene is TRBD2 (6 bases). CDR1 GTSNPN and CDR2 SVGIG come from the germline V gene (reference sequence). Trimming cost V 2 bases and J 5 bases, with 17 bases left between them. The CDR3 runs to 15 residues. The CDR3 DNA reads TGTGCCTGGAGTAAGGGACGGGAGTTCAAAGATACGCAGTATTTT. It yields the protein CAWSKGREFKDTQYF. Looking up the rest from reference TRBV30 and TRBJ2-3 gives the full variable domain: SQTIHQWPATLVQPVGSPLSLECTVEGTSNPNLYWYRQAAGRGLQLLFYSVGIGQISSEVPQNLSASRPQDRQFILSSKKLLLSDSGFYLCAWSKGREFKDTQYFGPGTRLTVL.

The chain has TRBV9 and TRBJ2-3; unclear D gene. There are 14 residues in the CDR3. V was cut by 0 bases and J by 4 bases, with 9 bases left in between. CDR1 and CDR2 (germline): SGDLS, YYNGEE. The CDR3: CASSVVSSSDTQYF. The CDR3 DNA reads as TGTGCCAGCAGCGTAGTCTCTAGTTCAGATACGCAGTATTTT.

The V and J genes are TRBV29-1 and TRBJ2-1; TRBD1 is a possible D gene (8 bases). Germline lookup yields CDR1 SQVTM and CDR2 ANQGSEA. The length of the CDR3 is 19 residues. V lost 6 bases to trimming and J lost 5 bases, with 32 bases between them. In nucleotides, the CDR3 is TGCAGCGTGGGGACTGGACAGGGACGACTAGCCTTAACCCACAATGAGCAGTTCTTC. Translating gives CSVGTGQGRLALTHNEQFF.

This clone was found a few times. V usage is TRBV15 and J usage is TRBJ2-3; D could derive from TRBD1 or TRBD2 (5 bases each). V lost 3 bases and J 1 base, leaving 17 bases between the germline ends. Germline-derived CDR1 and CDR2 are LNHNV and YYDKDF (reference sequence). CDR3 size: 17 residues. Written as DNA, the CDR3 is TGTGCCACCAGCAGGCCTCGGGGCCCTTTGGGCACAGATACGCAGTATTTT. Its protein product is CATSRPRGPLGTDTQYF. The whole variable domain, filled in from reference TRBV15 and TRBJ2-3, reads DAMVIQNPRYQVTQFGKPVTLSCSQTLNHNVMYWYQQKSSQAPKLLFHYYDKDFNNEADTPDNFQSRRPNTSFCFLDIRSPGLGDTAMYLCATSRPRGPLGTDTQYFGPGTRLTVL.

This clone has more than one count but fewer than ten. This sequence joins TRBV20-1 and TRBJ2-5; D remains unclear. This CDR3 has 11 amino acids. Germline lookup yields CDR1 DFQATT and CDR2 SNEGSKA (reference sequence). V was pared by 8 bases and J by 3 bases, with 10 bases between. The CDR3 nucleotides read TGCAGTCCTCAACACGAAGAGACCCAGTACTTC. Translated, it gives CSPQHEETQYF.

This clone was recorded a few times. This rearrangement joins TRBV27 to TRBJ1-1, with D possibly TRBD1 on 5 matching bases. The CDR3 consists of 14 residues. The ends were cut back, 2 bases at V and 7 bases at J, with 14 bases in the middle. The germline V gene encodes CDR1 MNHEY and CDR2 SMNVEV (reference sequence). DNA for the CDR3: TGTGCCAGCAGTTTAAAGGGTTGGGGCAATGAAGCTTTCTTT. Its translation: CASSLKGWGNEAFF.

The chain combines TRBV29-1 with TRBJ2-7; 12 positions match TRBD1. V lost 4 bases to trimming and J lost 4 bases; unmatched junction nucleotides: 5. The CDR3 extends over 14 amino acids. CDR1 is SQVTM and CDR2 is ANQGSEA in the germline V gene. As DNA, the CDR3 is TGCAGCGTTGCTAGGGACAGGGGGCTGTACGAGCAGTACTTC. Translation: CSVARDRGLYEQYF.

This clone was found a few times. The gene calls are TRBV29-1 and TRBJ2-1; no clear D gene. The CDR3 sequence is 12 residues long. With 8 bases removed from V and 3 bases from J, the gap between germline ends came to 11 bases. Germline CDR1 reads SQVTM; CDR2 reads ANQGSEA. This chain's CDR3 is CSPLSSYNEQFF. The CDR3, as DNA: TGCAGCCCCCTGAGCAGCTACAATGAGCAGTTCTTC.

This clone was counted only a few times. The V gene is TRBV19, the J gene TRBJ2-4; 8 bases agree with TRBD1. The CDR3 covers 14 residues. Germline CDR1 reads LNHDA; CDR2 reads SQIVND (reference sequence). Trimming removed 6 bases from V and 2 bases from J; junction bases left unmatched: 3. In nucleotides, the CDR3 is TGTGCCAGTAGCGACAGGGGAACCAAAAACATTCAGTACTTC. The encoded protein is CASSDRGTKNIQYF.

Only a few counts were recorded for this clone. The rearrangement links TRBV10-3 to TRBJ1-2; no reliable D call. In germline, CDR1 is ENHRY, CDR2 SYGVKD. This CDR3 is built from 11 residues. The germline V and J ends were trimmed by 3 bases and 5 bases, with 4 bases remaining between them. This chain's CDR3 is CAISDWYGYTF. The CDR3 DNA follows: TGTGCCATCAGTGACTGGTATGGCTACACCTTC.

The J gene is TRBJ2-2, the V gene TRBV5-1, with no clear D. This CDR3 is built from 14 residues. Trimming removed 0 bases from V and 2 bases from J, with 5 bases in between. CDR1 and CDR2 (germline): SGHRS, YFSETQ. This chain's CDR3 is CASSLASNTGELFF. CDR3 sequence (DNA): TGCGCCAGCAGCTTGGCCAGCAACACCGGGGAGCTGTTTTTT.

This clone was picked up a small number of times. The rearrangement links TRBV9 to TRBJ2-7; either TRBD1 or TRBD2 may fit D (5 bases each). Germline assignment: CDR1 SGDLS and CDR2 YYNGEE. V lost 5 bases and J lost 4, with 13 bases in between. This CDR3 has 13 residues. CDR3 coding DNA: TGTGCCAGCAGTATCGGGACGCAATACGAGCAGTACTTC. Residues: CASSIGTQYEQYF. The entire variable domain, with the rest obtained from reference TRBV9 and TRBJ2-7, is as follows: DSGVTQTPKHLITATGQRVTLRCSPRSGDLSVYWYQQSLDQGLQFLIQYYNGEERAKGNILERFSAQQFPDLHSELNLSSLELGDSALYFCASSIGTQYEQYFGPGTRLTVT.

The V gene is TRBV19, the J gene TRBJ2-7; TRBD1 matches 7 bases. The CDR3 is 12 amino acids. J gave up 7 bases and V 3 bases, and 3 bases lay outside the gene matches. Germline values: CDR1 LNHDA, CDR2 SQIVND (reference sequence). The CDR3 DNA sequence: TGTGCCAGTAGTATTACAGGGGAAGAGCAGTACTTC. It codes for CASSITGEEQYF.